These 9 T cell receptor beta chains share one sample of origin, sequenced in a study of OX40 agonist ivuxolimab in advanced cancers. Measured with immunoSEQ multiplex PCR; TCRdb has only the in-frame clones, and not every one. The sample has about 5,100 clones, 66% seen once. The sequences come from CD4+ or CD8+ T cells sorted from blood, collected in a trial of the OX40 agonist ivuxolimab. These receptors were collected from an adult with an advanced solid tumor such as melanoma, head and neck, liver or kidney cancer.

The chain links TRBV19 to TRBJ1-3; no definite D call. Trimming cost V 5 bases and J 6 bases, with 20 bases left between them. Germline loops: CDR1 LNHDA, CDR2 SQIVND (reference sequence). The CDR3 is 16 residues long. CDR3 sequence reads: CASSARNYAYENTIYF. CDR3 DNA: TGTGCCAGTAGTGCACGCAACTACGCATACGAAAACACCATATATTTT.

The chain has TRBV11-1 and TRBJ1-6; 7 bases are shared with TRBD1. V dropped 5 bases and J dropped 14; count of bases not matched to a gene: 12. Germline-derived CDR1 and CDR2 are SGHAT and FQDESV (reference sequence). The CDR3 runs 14 residues. The CDR3 is CASSPGTAFEALHF. The DNA for the CDR3 is TGTGCCAGCAGCCCCGGGACAGCCTTTGAGGCCCTCCACTTT.

This clone was seen only once. This sequence joins TRBV13 and TRBJ2-1; the match to TRBD2 covers 7 bases. J lost 0 bases, V lost 2 bases, and 1 base had no gene match. The CDR3 runs 15 residues. The germline CDR1 and CDR2 sequences are PRHDT and FYEKMQ (reference sequence). The CDR3 region is CASSLRGDSYNEQFF. CDR3 DNA sequence: TGTGCCAGCAGCTTACGGGGGGACTCCTACAATGAGCAGTTCTTC.

The J gene is TRBJ2-7, the V gene TRBV6-1; D possibly corresponds to TRBD1 (6 bases). Germline V lookup: CDR1 MNHNS, CDR2 SASEGT. The CDR3 runs to 13 residues. V was clipped by 8 bases and J by 3 bases, with 14 bases between them. CDR3: CASFIGGYYEQYF. The CDR3 coding sequence is TGTGCCAGCTTTATAGGGGGATACTACGAGCAGTACTTC.

This sequence joins TRBV7-6 and TRBJ2-7; the match to TRBD1 covers 11 bases. The CDR3 is made up of 14 amino acids. Trimming removed 5 bases from V and 4 bases from J; junction bases left unmatched: 4. Germline CDR1 is SGHVS and CDR2 is FNYEAQ. CDR3: CASSPGTGGYEQYF. The DNA of the CDR3 is TGTGCCAGCAGCCCCGGGACAGGGGGATACGAGCAGTACTTC.

Comment on this clone: The sample has other DNA sequences that encode this CDR3 too. The chain combines TRBV5-1 with TRBJ2-7; D is uncertain. V lost 1 base and J 4 bases, leaving 6 bases between the germline ends. The CDR3 has 12 residues. CDR1 is SGHRS and CDR2 is YFSETQ in the germline V gene. The CDR3 bases are TGCGCCAGCAGCTTGTCCGGATACGAGCAGTACTTC. Residues: CASSLSGYEQYF.

This clone appeared many times. V gene TRBV7-8 combines with J gene TRBJ2-7; TRBD1 or TRBD2 may be the D gene (6 bases each). The germline V gene has CDR1 SGHVS and CDR2 FQNEAQ. The ends were cut back, 5 bases at V and 4 bases at J, with 15 bases in the middle. The CDR3 runs to 14 residues. In DNA form, the CDR3 reads TGTGCCAGCAGCGAGGGGGGCCGGGTGTACGAGCAGTACTTC. Translated, it gives CASSEGGRVYEQYF.

This clone was detected a few times. The chain recombines TRBV27 with TRBJ1-2; D unresolved. V dropped 3 bases and J dropped 5 bases, with 10 bases sitting between them. The CDR3 sequence is 13 residues long. Germline V lookup: CDR1 MNHEY, CDR2 SMNVEV (reference sequence). In nucleotides, the CDR3 is TGTGCCAGCAGTTTCGCGATGGGATATGGCTACACCTTC. Translation gives CASSFAMGYGYTF.

This chain joins TRBV28 and TRBJ1-4, with D possibly matching TRBD1 (6 bases). The V gene lost 10 bases and the J gene lost 6 bases, with 18 bases spanning the gap. The germline gives CDR1 MDHEN, CDR2 SYDVKM. The CDR3 has 14 amino acids. The CDR3 nucleotides read TGTGCCACCCAGCCCGGGACATGGGATGAAAAACTGTTTTTT. Protein: CATQPGTWDEKLFF.